The source of this T cell receptor (beta chain) is a study of cytomegalovirus exposure and HLA in healthy donors. Study conclusions and caveats: Researchers reported from a later analysis that most CMV-associated TCR beta chains appeared HLA-restricted. A later analysis by the authors found several of the most significant clusters apparently linked to common viral pathogens.

Germline lookup yields CDR1 SGHRS and CDR2 YFSETQ. The CDR3 is made up of 15 amino acids. V lost 0 bases, J lost 2 bases, and 11 bases lay in between. The PCR employed 60 Vbeta primers together with 13 Jbeta primers. Clones were sequenced by immunoSEQ multiplex PCR, and TCRdb holds only the in-frame ones, with some missing. The sample includes about 210,000 clones, about 80% seen only once; the top ten take about 6%. In the case of this clone: The antigen remains unidentified.

The chain is built from TRBV5-1 and TRBJ1-1; D is ambiguous. Sequencing used PBMCs. The sequence was obtained from a man between 40 and 49 years old in good health and CMV-seropositive. The DNA for the CDR3 is TGCGCCAGCAGCTTGGAGGCAGCGAAAAACACTGAAGCTTTCTTT. It specifies CASSLEAAKNTEAFF.